The source of this T cell receptor beta chain is a study of shared clonotypes between healthy human individuals. Study-wide findings and caveats: Represented diversity (both genetic and exposure-history) was limited by the small number of donors.

On this clone: Its antigen is unknown.

The CDR3 runs to 15 residues. From germline, CDR1 is SGDLS and CDR2 YYNGEE. The data were produced by immunoSEQ multiplex PCR, yet TCRdb's version contains in-frame clones alone and is incomplete. The sample yields approximately 530,000 clones, 95% to 96% seen once. The rearrangement links TRBV9 to TRBJ2-5, with D maybe TRBD1 (6 bases). The J call may be mistaken, given a closer DNA end match to TRBJ2-7. The receptor's source is a young woman in good health. Material: naive CD4+ T cells sorted from blood. Subset of the sample: CD45RA+ positively selected. The CDR3 loop reads CASSVAKDSSYEQYF. Here the CDR3 DNA reads TGTGCCAGCAGCGTAGCTAAGGACAGCTCCTACGAGCAGTACTTC.